The entry that follows covers one TCR beta chain sequence. Its specificity is unknown. This specimen comes from a study of cytomegalovirus exposure and HLA in healthy donors. Study results and caveats: Investigators reported 164 TCR beta chains as tied to cytomegalovirus. With high specificity and sensitivity, the classifier reportedly diagnosed cytomegalovirus status. For most TCR sequences rarity was the rule, although some public TCRs occurred in many donors.

Sequencing used immunoSEQ multiplex PCR; TCRdb keeps in-frame clones, though not all of them. The sample holds around 300,000 clones, roughly 87% seen once. The specimen was PBMCs. This TCR came from a man aged 25 to 40 in good health and CMV-seronegative.

CDR3 coding DNA: TGTGCCAGCAGCGTAGGGGGACAGGGACCCTACGAGCAGTACTTC. Encoded protein: CASSVGGQGPYEQYF. The rearrangement joins TRBV9 to TRBJ2-7; the match to TRBD1 covers 9 bases. Germline CDR1 reads SGDLS; CDR2 reads YYNGEE. The ends lost 0 bases at V and 2 bases at J; junction bases unmatched: 3. The CDR3 loop spans 15 amino acids.